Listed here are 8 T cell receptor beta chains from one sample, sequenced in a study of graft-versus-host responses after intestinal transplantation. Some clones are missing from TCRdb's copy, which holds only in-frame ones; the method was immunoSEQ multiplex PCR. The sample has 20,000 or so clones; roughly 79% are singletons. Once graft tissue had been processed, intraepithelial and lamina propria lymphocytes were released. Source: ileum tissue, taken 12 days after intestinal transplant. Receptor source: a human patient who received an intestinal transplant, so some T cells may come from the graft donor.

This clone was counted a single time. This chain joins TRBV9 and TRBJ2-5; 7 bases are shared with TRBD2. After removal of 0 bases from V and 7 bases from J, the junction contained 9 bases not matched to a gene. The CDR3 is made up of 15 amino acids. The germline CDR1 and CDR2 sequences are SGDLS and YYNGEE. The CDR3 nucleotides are TGTGCCAGCAGCGTAGCTGGGGGGGTCGGGGGGACCCAGTACTTC. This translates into CASSVAGGVGGTQYF.

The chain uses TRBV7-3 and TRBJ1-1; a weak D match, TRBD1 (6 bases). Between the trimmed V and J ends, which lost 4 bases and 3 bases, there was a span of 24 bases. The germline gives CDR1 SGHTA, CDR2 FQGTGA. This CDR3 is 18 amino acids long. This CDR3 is CASSYDRVGAGGYTEAFF. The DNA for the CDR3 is TGTGCCAGCAGCTACGACCGTGTGGGGGCAGGTGGGTACACTGAAGCTTTCTTT.

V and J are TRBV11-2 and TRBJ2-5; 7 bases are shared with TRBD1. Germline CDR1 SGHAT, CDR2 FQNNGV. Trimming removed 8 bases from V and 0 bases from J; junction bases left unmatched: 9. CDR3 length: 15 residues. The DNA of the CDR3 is TGTGCCAGCGTCGGTGGGACAGAGTACCAAGAGACCCAGTACTTC. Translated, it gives CASVGGTEYQETQYF.

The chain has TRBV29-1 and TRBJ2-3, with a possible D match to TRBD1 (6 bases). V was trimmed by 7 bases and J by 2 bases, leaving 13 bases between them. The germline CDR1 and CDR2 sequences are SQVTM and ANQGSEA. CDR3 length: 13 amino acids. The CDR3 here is CSAPGQNTDTQYF. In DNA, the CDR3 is TGCAGCGCCCCGGGACAAAACACAGATACGCAGTATTTT.

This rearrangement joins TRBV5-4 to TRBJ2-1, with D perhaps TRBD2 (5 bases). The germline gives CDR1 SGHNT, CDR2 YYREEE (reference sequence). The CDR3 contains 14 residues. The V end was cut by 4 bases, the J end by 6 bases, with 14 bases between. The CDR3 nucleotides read TGTGCCAGCAGCCCGACGACTACCTCCAATGAGCAGTTCTTC. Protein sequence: CASSPTTTSNEQFF.

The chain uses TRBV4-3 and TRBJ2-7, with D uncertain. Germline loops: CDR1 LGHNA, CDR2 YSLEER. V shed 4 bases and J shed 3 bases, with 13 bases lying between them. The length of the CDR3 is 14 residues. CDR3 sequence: CASSLDIRLYEQYF. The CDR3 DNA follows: TGCGCCAGCAGCCTCGACATAAGGCTCTACGAGCAGTACTTC.

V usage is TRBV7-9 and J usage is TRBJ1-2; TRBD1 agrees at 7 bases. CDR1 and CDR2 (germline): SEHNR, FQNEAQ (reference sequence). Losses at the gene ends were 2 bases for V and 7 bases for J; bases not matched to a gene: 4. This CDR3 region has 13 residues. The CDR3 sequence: CASSLSRTGGYTF. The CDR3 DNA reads TGTGCCAGCAGCTTATCTAGGACAGGTGGCTACACCTTC.

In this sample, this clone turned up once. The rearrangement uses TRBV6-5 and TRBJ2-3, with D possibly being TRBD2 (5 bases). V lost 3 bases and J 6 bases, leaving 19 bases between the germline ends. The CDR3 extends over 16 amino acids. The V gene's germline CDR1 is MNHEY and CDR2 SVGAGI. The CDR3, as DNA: TGTGCCAGCAGTTATCTAAGCGGAAACCGCGGGGATACGCAGTATTTT. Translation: CASSYLSGNRGDTQYF.